Each of the 14 T cell receptor beta chains below was sequenced from the same sample in a study of OX40 agonist ivuxolimab in advanced cancers. Data came from immunoSEQ multiplex PCR; TCRdb stores just in-frame clones and leaves some out. The sample shows some 120,000 clones, about nine tenths of them seen only once. Sequenced here: CD4+ or CD8+ T cells sorted from blood, sampled in a trial of the OX40 agonist ivuxolimab. The receptors derive from an adult with an advanced solid tumor such as melanoma, head and neck, liver or kidney cancer.

This clone was observed once. The chain couples TRBV9 to TRBJ2-1, with 7 nucleotides matching TRBD2. CDR1 is SGDLS, CDR2 YYNGEE, per germline. The CDR3 loop spans 12 amino acids. J gave up 6 bases and V 3 bases, and 0 bases lay outside the gene matches. CDR3 nucleotides: TGTGCCAGCAGCGCGGGGGGCAATGAGCAGTTCTTC. Translated: CASSAGGNEQFF.

This clone has just one count. The chain combines TRBV14 with TRBJ1-1; possible D gene TRBD1, 5 bases. The V and J ends lost 4 bases and 10 bases respectively, with 25 bases between them. Per germline, CDR1 SGHDN and CDR2 FVKESK. The CDR3 has 16 residues. The CDR3 DNA is TGTGCCAGCAGCCCCCGGCCGGGGGTTACTTTCCCCATAGCTTTCTTT. Amino acids: CASSPRPGVTFPIAFF.

The genes are TRBV9 and TRBJ2-3, with D perhaps TRBD1 or TRBD2 (5 bases each). Germline V gene data show CDR1 as SGDLS and CDR2 as YYNGEE. There are 12 residues in the CDR3. V was shortened by 3 bases and J by 9 bases, with 11 bases between the two germline ends. The CDR3 region is CASSAYGDTQYF. Written as DNA, the CDR3 is TGTGCCAGCAGCGCCTATGGGGACACGCAGTATTTT.

This rearrangement joins TRBV4-3 to TRBJ1-2; D remains ambiguous. The CDR3 totals 15 residues. CDR1 and CDR2 from the germline V gene are LGHNA and YSLEER. The V end was cut by 4 bases, the J end by 4 bases, with 16 bases between. The CDR3 here is CASSRSLYTGYGYTF. CDR3 coding DNA: TGCGCCAGCAGCCGGAGCTTATACACTGGCTATGGCTACACCTTC.

This clone has just one count. The chain links TRBV2 to TRBJ2-4, with D unresolved. The germline CDR1 and CDR2 sequences are SNHLY and FYNNEI. The CDR3 has 12 amino acids. Trimming shortened V by 4 bases and J by 4 bases, and 5 bases separated the two germline ends. CDR3 coding DNA: TGTGCCAGCAGTGCCCTGAAAAACATTCAGTACTTC. Its translation is CASSALKNIQYF.

CDR3 amino acids: CASSAEAGFIATNEKLFF. The CDR3 DNA follows: TGTGCCAGCAGCGCGGAGGCGGGGTTTATTGCAACTAATGAAAAACTGTTTTTT. The rearrangement links TRBV7-6 to TRBJ1-4; the D is unclear. CDR3 length: 18 residues. V gave up 5 bases and J gave up 0 bases, with 19 bases separating them. Germline V gene data show CDR1 as SGHVS and CDR2 as FNYEAQ.

The V and J genes are TRBV5-1 and TRBJ2-1, with 9 bases lining up with TRBD1. CDR1 is SGHRS and CDR2 is YFSETQ in the germline V gene. V shed 1 base, J shed 8 bases, and the junction held 13 bases outside the gene matches. This CDR3 is 17 amino acids long. The CDR3 protein is CASSLPGRGRDRDEQFF. The CDR3 DNA follows: TGCGCCAGCAGCTTGCCAGGCCGGGGCCGGGACAGGGATGAGCAGTTCTTC. Combining the CDR3 with reference TRBV5-1 and TRBJ2-1 gives the whole variable domain KAGVTQTPRYLIKTRGQQVTLSCSPISGHRSVSWYQQTPGQGLQFLFEYFSETQRNKGNFPGRFSGRQFSNSRSEMNVSTLELGDSALYLCASSLPGRGRDRDEQFFGPGTRLTVL.

V usage is TRBV7-9 and J usage is TRBJ2-7; a possible D gene is TRBD2 (6 bases). V lost 2 bases and J 3 bases, leaving 17 bases between the germline ends. CDR1 is SEHNR and CDR2 is FQNEAQ in the germline V gene (reference sequence). The CDR3 runs to 16 residues. In DNA form, the CDR3 reads TGTGCCAGCAGCTTATCGGCCTCCGGGAGCTTCTACGAGCAGTACTTC. It is translated as CASSLSASGSFYEQYF.

V and J are TRBV5-6 and TRBJ2-7, with D hard to call. Germline assignment: CDR1 SGHDT and CDR2 YYEEEE. The CDR3 loop spans 14 amino acids. Trimming stripped 3 bases from V and 0 bases from J, with 10 bases between. The CDR3 sequence: CASSSRPISYEQYF. The CDR3 DNA reads as TGTGCCAGCAGCTCACGGCCCATCTCCTACGAGCAGTACTTC.

The V gene is TRBV6-1, the J gene TRBJ2-1; D unclear. CDR3 length equals 13 residues. Germline V CDR1 and CDR2: MNHNS, SASEGT. V dropped 2 bases and J dropped 12 bases, with 14 bases sitting between them. CDR3 in amino acids: CASSEIKAAPQFF. The CDR3 DNA follows: TGTGCCAGCAGTGAAATAAAGGCGGCCCCGCAGTTCTTC.

V and J are TRBV30 and TRBJ1-5, with D uncertain. There are 13 residues in the CDR3. Per germline, CDR1 GTSNPN and CDR2 SVGIG (reference sequence). V lost 5 bases and J lost 7, with 15 bases in between. CDR3 nucleotides: TGTGCCTGGTCTGAGGGTTTACGACAGCCCCAGCATTTT. Its protein is CAWSEGLRQPQHF.

This sequence joins TRBV2 and TRBJ2-7; the match to TRBD2 covers 7 bases. The CDR3 totals 13 residues. CDR1 is SNHLY and CDR2 is FYNNEI in the germline V gene. Trimming took 4 bases from V and 5 from J; bases not matched to a gene: 5. This CDR3 reads CASSVPSGNEQYF. DNA for the CDR3: TGTGCCAGCAGTGTTCCTAGCGGCAACGAGCAGTACTTC.

This sequence joins TRBV6-6 and TRBJ2-7; TRBD1 matches at 10 bases. The CDR3 loop spans 15 amino acids. Germline assignment: CDR1 MNHNY and CDR2 SVGAGI (reference sequence). Germline trimming cut 8 bases from V and 3 bases from J; bases unmatched to any gene: 10. CDR3 bases: TGTGCCAGCGCCAGTCCCGGACAGGGGGTCTACGAGCAGTACTTC. It is translated as CASASPGQGVYEQYF.

This clone has just one count. The CDR3 nucleotides read TGTGCCAGCAGCTTCACAGGGGGACTAGGGAACACTGAAGCTTTCTTT. Translating it yields CASSFTGGLGNTEAFF. This rearrangement joins TRBV7-3 to TRBJ1-1; 8 bases fit TRBD1. The length of the CDR3 is 16 residues. V lost 3 bases to trimming and J lost 1 base; unmatched junction nucleotides: 7. Germline V gene data show CDR1 as SGHTA and CDR2 as FQGTGA.